The 30 T cell receptor beta chains given below trace back to one sample, sequenced in a study of cytomegalovirus exposure and HLA in healthy donors. The method was immunoSEQ multiplex PCR; TCRdb's version includes in-frame clones alone and lacks a portion of them. Of 150,000 to 200,000 clones in the sample, roughly 90% were seen once. Sequenced sample: PBMCs. The receptors shown here come from a woman aged 25 to 45 in good health and CMV-seronegative.

The chain joins TRBV10-3 to TRBJ2-7, with a possible D match to TRBD1 (6 bases). The germline V gene has CDR1 ENHRY and CDR2 SYGVKD. V lost 0 bases to trimming and J lost 1 base, with 13 bases between them. CDR3 length: 16 residues. CDR3 nucleotides: TGTGCCATCAGTGAGTCATCGGCAGGGGCGTCCTACGAGCAGTACTTC. Its protein product is CAISESSAGASYEQYF.

The rearrangement uses TRBV20-1 and TRBJ1-2, with D tentatively TRBD1 (5 bases). Trimming removed 6 bases from V and 6 bases from J, with 8 bases in between. CDR1 is DFQATT and CDR2 is SNEGSKA in the germline V gene (reference sequence). CDR3 size: 10 residues. CDR3 protein: CSALRDGYTF. The CDR3 coding sequence is TGCAGTGCCCTCAGGGATGGCTACACCTTC.

The V and J genes are TRBV7-2 and TRBJ2-3, with a weak D call TRBD2 (6 bases). CDR3 length: 14 amino acids. Germline V lookup: CDR1 SGHTA, CDR2 FQGNSA. Trimming pared 5 bases from V and 1 base from J, leaving 10 bases between. The CDR3 sequence: CASSAPGGTDTQYF. CDR3 DNA: TGTGCCAGCAGCGCCCCGGGGGGCACAGATACGCAGTATTTT.

This clone has just a few counts. The rearrangement links TRBV6-5 to TRBJ2-7; unclear D gene. Germline V gene data show CDR1 as MNHEY and CDR2 as SVGAGI. V was shortened by 6 bases and J by 3 bases, with 15 bases between the two germline ends. There are 14 residues in the CDR3. The chain's CDR3 is CASSTDESHYEQYF. The CDR3 DNA reads as TGTGCCAGCAGCACAGACGAATCCCACTACGAGCAGTACTTC.

The CDR3 is CASSTGAGETQYF. CDR3 bases: TGTGCCAGTAGTACAGGGGCTGGAGAGACCCAGTACTTC. V is TRBV19 and J is TRBJ2-5; tentative D call: TRBD1 (6 bases). This CDR3 spans 13 amino acids. Trimming took 4 bases from V and 4 from J, leaving 10 bases between them. Germline V lookup: CDR1 LNHDA, CDR2 SQIVND (reference sequence).

This clone was seen only a few times. The gene calls are TRBV9 and TRBJ2-5, with TRBD2 matching 8 bases. CDR1 and CDR2 from the germline V gene are SGDLS and YYNGEE. Losses at the gene ends were 0 bases for V and 4 bases for J; bases not matched to a gene: 5. The CDR3 length is 15 residues. This CDR3 reads CASSVAGRAVETQYF. The CDR3 region has the DNA TGTGCCAGCAGCGTAGCCGGGAGGGCCGTAGAGACCCAGTACTTC.

This chain connects TRBV11-1 to TRBJ2-7; unclear D gene. The CDR3 spans 15 residues. V was trimmed by 0 bases and J by 2 bases, leaving 11 bases between them. Germline loops: CDR1 SGHAT, CDR2 FQDESV (reference sequence). CDR3 region: CASSLAGSETYEQYF. The CDR3, as DNA: TGTGCCAGCAGCTTAGCGGGAAGCGAGACCTACGAGCAGTACTTC.

The chain uses TRBV29-1 and TRBJ2-7, with D unclear. The germline V gene has CDR1 SQVTM and CDR2 ANQGSEA. The V end was cut by 5 bases, the J end by 3 bases, with 8 bases between. This CDR3 has 11 residues. CDR3 coding DNA: TGCAGCGTTTATCATCTCTACGAGCAGTACTTC. Protein: CSVYHLYEQYF.

The J gene is TRBJ2-7, the V gene TRBV9, with 11 positions matching TRBD2. J was trimmed by 3 bases and V by 0 bases; bases with no gene match: 2. CDR1 is SGDLS, CDR2 YYNGEE, per germline. The CDR3 consists of 15 residues. The DNA of the CDR3 is TGTGCCAGCAGCGTAGGGACTAGCGGGCGCTACGAGCAGTACTTC. Translation: CASSVGTSGRYEQYF. Looking up the rest from reference TRBV9 and TRBJ2-7 gives the full variable domain: DSGVTQTPKHLITATGQRVTLRCSPRSGDLSVYWYQQSLDQGLQFLIQYYNGEERAKGNILERFSAQQFPDLHSELNLSSLELGDSALYFCASSVGTSGRYEQYFGPGTRLTVT.

This clone was seen a handful of times. The chain employs TRBV5-4 and TRBJ2-1; D could derive from TRBD1 or TRBD2 (5 bases each). V lost 4 bases and J lost 10, with 15 bases in between. The germline V gene has CDR1 SGHNT and CDR2 YYREEE (reference sequence). The CDR3 runs 13 residues. CDR3 sequence: CASSTGTLVEQFF. In nucleotides, the CDR3 is TGTGCCAGCAGCACCGGGACGCTCGTGGAGCAGTTCTTC.

This clone occurred once. V and J are TRBV4-2 and TRBJ2-5; 9 positions match TRBD1. The junction had 6 bases not matched to a gene; V was cut back by 3 bases and J by 1 base. The CDR3 is 16 residues long. Looked up from germline, CDR1 is LGHNA and CDR2 is YNFKEQ. The CDR3 loop is CASSHRTGDVQETQYF. DNA of the CDR3: TGTGCCAGCAGCCACCGGACAGGGGACGTCCAAGAGACCCAGTACTTC.

The rearrangement joins TRBV5-6 to TRBJ2-1, with 11 nucleotides matching TRBD1. The CDR3 runs to 16 residues. Germline V lookup: CDR1 SGHDT, CDR2 YYEEEE. After removal of 4 bases from V and 4 bases from J, the junction contained 7 bases not matched to a gene. CDR3 nucleotide sequence: TGTGCCAGCAGCCGTCACCGGGACAGGGGGTACAATGAGCAGTTCTTC. It encodes CASSRHRDRGYNEQFF.

This chain connects TRBV28 to TRBJ2-1; 12 bases map to TRBD2. CDR1 MDHEN and CDR2 SYDVKM come from the germline V gene. V lost 6 bases, J lost 2 bases, and 8 bases stayed unmatched. The CDR3 has 17 amino acids. This CDR3 reads CASSQPGLAGPYNEQFF. CDR3 in DNA: TGTGCCAGCAGCCAACCCGGACTAGCGGGGCCCTACAATGAGCAGTTCTTC.

The chain carries TRBV5-1 and TRBJ2-7; 7 bases align to TRBD1. Losses at the gene ends were 0 bases for V and 3 bases for J; bases not matched to a gene: 3. CDR1 and CDR2 from the germline V gene are SGHRS and YFSETQ. The CDR3 runs 14 residues. The CDR3 bases are TGCGCCAGCAGCTTGGGACAGGGTTTCTACGAGCAGTACTTC. As protein: CASSLGQGFYEQYF.

The chain carries TRBV27 and TRBJ2-7, with D possibly being TRBD2 (6 bases). V lost 4 bases and J lost 3, with 10 bases in between. Germline lookup yields CDR1 MNHEY and CDR2 SMNVEV (reference sequence). The CDR3 has 13 amino acids. The CDR3 loop is CASSSGDNYEQYF. CDR3 nucleotides: TGTGCCAGCAGTTCGGGAGACAACTACGAGCAGTACTTC.

This chain links TRBV6-1 with TRBJ1-4; 12 bases align to TRBD1. V gave up 3 bases and J gave up 8 bases; unmatched junction bases: 7. There are 16 residues in the CDR3. Germline CDR1 and CDR2: MNHNS and SASEGT. The CDR3 coding sequence is TGTGCCAGCAGTGATCCGGGACAGGGGGCTGAAGAAAAACTGTTTTTT. Translation gives CASSDPGQGAEEKLFF.

This clone was detected a few times. A junction end diverges from the germline sequence, so it may reflect a read error. V gene TRBV6-5 combines with J gene TRBJ1-1, with D tentatively TRBD1 (5 bases). The CDR3 length is 11 residues. CDR1 is MNHEY and CDR2 is SVGAGI in the germline V gene. CDR3 in amino acids: CATSVSQGRVF. CDR3 DNA: TGTGCCACCTCAGTTTCCCAGGGACGAGTCTTT.

The chain joins TRBV4-2 to TRBJ1-1; D not certain. Germline CDR1 LGHNA, CDR2 YNFKEQ. The CDR3 covers 13 residues. Trimming pared 4 bases from V and 11 bases from J, leaving 17 bases between. CDR3 in DNA: TGTGCCAGCAGCCCTATGACTGCGGATAAGGCTTTCTTT. Its protein is CASSPMTADKAFF.

This chain joins TRBV13 and TRBJ1-1, with a weak D call TRBD1 (5 bases). Germline loops: CDR1 PRHDT, CDR2 FYEKMQ (reference sequence). Trimming removed 5 bases at V and 1 base at J, with 11 bases between. The CDR3 spans 14 residues. CDR3 DNA: TGTGCCAGCAGCCCGCGTACAGGGAACACTGAAGCTTTCTTT. Translating gives CASSPRTGNTEAFF.

The rearrangement joins TRBV11-2 to TRBJ2-5; 7 bases are a match to TRBD2. The J segment lost 4 bases and the V segment lost 2 bases, leaving 10 bases of the junction unmatched. The CDR3 has 16 residues. The germline CDR1 and CDR2 sequences are SGHAT and FQNNGV. DNA for the CDR3: TGTGCCAGCAGCTTATTCCGGGGGGAAAGGGTAGAGACCCAGTACTTC. It is translated as CASSLFRGERVETQYF.

This chain connects TRBV7-2 to TRBJ2-7, with a tentative D call TRBD2 (5 bases). The V gene lost 4 bases and the J gene lost 4 bases, with 11 bases spanning the gap. CDR1 is SGHTA, CDR2 FQGNSA, per germline. There are 13 residues in the CDR3. The CDR3 loop is CASSSREVYEQYF. CDR3 coding DNA: TGTGCCAGCAGCTCCCGGGAAGTTTACGAGCAGTACTTC.

This clone was observed a single time. The V and J genes are TRBV7-6 and TRBJ2-7, with a weak D call TRBD1 (6 bases). The germline V gene has CDR1 SGHVS and CDR2 FNYEAQ. The V gene lost 0 bases and the J gene lost 2 bases, with 8 bases spanning the gap. CDR3 size: 14 residues. The CDR3 region is CASSLAGGTYEQYF. CDR3 bases: TGTGCCAGCAGCTTAGCAGGGGGAACCTACGAGCAGTACTTC.

The chain joins TRBV27 to TRBJ2-7; 7 nucleotides line up with TRBD2. The ends lost 2 bases at V and 0 bases at J; junction bases unmatched: 7. Germline values: CDR1 MNHEY, CDR2 SMNVEV (reference sequence). The CDR3 spans 16 residues. The CDR3 is CASSLRAGATSYEQYF. The DNA of the CDR3 is TGTGCCAGCAGTTTACGGGCGGGAGCTACCTCCTACGAGCAGTACTTC.

This chain connects TRBV7-6 to TRBJ1-1; the match to TRBD1 covers 7 bases. With 5 bases clipped from V and 2 bases from J, the junction kept 14 bases outside the gene matches. The CDR3 sequence is 17 residues long. Germline assignment: CDR1 SGHVS and CDR2 FNYEAQ. The CDR3 spells CASSRHLRTGGNTEAFF. The CDR3 region has the DNA TGTGCCAGCAGCCGCCATTTAAGGACAGGAGGAAACACTGAAGCTTTCTTT. The full variable domain, completed using reference TRBV7-6 and TRBJ1-1, is GAGVSQSPRYKVTKRGQDVALRCDPISGHVSLYWYRQALGQGPEFLTYFNYEAQQDKSGLPNDRFSAERPEGSISTLTIQRTEQRDSAMYRCASSRHLRTGGNTEAFFGQGTRLTVV.

V usage is TRBV10-3 and J usage is TRBJ1-1; no reliable D call. V was cut by 2 bases and J by 4 bases, with 11 bases left in between. The V gene's germline CDR1 is ENHRY and CDR2 SYGVKD. The CDR3 consists of 14 residues. CDR3 loop: CAISEEGGSTEAFF. The DNA of the CDR3 is TGTGCCATCAGTGAGGAGGGAGGGAGCACTGAAGCTTTCTTT.

This chain joins TRBV9 and TRBJ2-1; 14 positions agree with TRBD2. The CDR3 consists of 16 residues. J was trimmed by 7 bases and V by 0 bases; bases with no gene match: 3. CDR1 SGDLS and CDR2 YYNGEE come from the germline V gene. The CDR3 DNA sequence: TGTGCCAGCAGCGTAGGAGGGACTAGCGGGAGAAATGAGCAGTTCTTC. Its translation is CASSVGGTSGRNEQFF. Using reference TRBV9 and TRBJ2-1 for the parts outside the CDR3, the full variable domain is DSGVTQTPKHLITATGQRVTLRCSPRSGDLSVYWYQQSLDQGLQFLIQYYNGEERAKGNILERFSAQQFPDLHSELNLSSLELGDSALYFCASSVGGTSGRNEQFFGPGTRLTVL.

This chain uses TRBV7-9 with TRBJ2-7; tentatively, D is TRBD2 (5 bases). Germline-derived CDR1 and CDR2 are SEHNR and FQNEAQ (reference sequence). The CDR3 contains 15 residues. Trimming took 0 bases from V and 3 from J, leaving 12 bases between them. As DNA, the CDR3 is TGTGCCAGCAGCTTAGCAGCGGACGGCCGCTACGAGCAGTACTTC. Amino acid sequence: CASSLAADGRYEQYF.

The J gene is TRBJ2-1, the V gene TRBV2; 8 positions agree with TRBD2. The CDR3 extends over 13 amino acids. Germline-derived CDR1 and CDR2 are SNHLY and FYNNEI. V was pared by 6 bases and J by 8 bases, with 6 bases of the junction left unmatched. The CDR3 loop is CASRPGTSDEQFF. CDR3 sequence (DNA): TGTGCCAGCAGGCCCGGGACTAGTGATGAGCAGTTCTTC.

The chain links TRBV5-4 to TRBJ1-2, with unresolved D. The CDR3 contains 12 residues. Germline CDR1 SGHNT, CDR2 YYREEE (reference sequence). Trimming cost V 2 bases and J 4 bases, with 6 bases left between them. CDR3 nucleotides: TGTGCCAGCAGCTTTGGGGTCTATGGCTACACCTTC. This gives the protein CASSFGVYGYTF.

The chain joins TRBV5-1 to TRBJ1-4; a possible D gene is TRBD1 (6 bases). The V gene lost 4 bases and the J gene lost 4 bases, with 14 bases spanning the gap. Germline V CDR1 and CDR2: SGHRS, YFSETQ. The CDR3 consists of 15 residues. CDR3 nucleotide sequence: TGCGCCAGCAGCGGCGGACAGTTAGATAATGAAAAACTGTTTTTT. Residues: CASSGGQLDNEKLFF.